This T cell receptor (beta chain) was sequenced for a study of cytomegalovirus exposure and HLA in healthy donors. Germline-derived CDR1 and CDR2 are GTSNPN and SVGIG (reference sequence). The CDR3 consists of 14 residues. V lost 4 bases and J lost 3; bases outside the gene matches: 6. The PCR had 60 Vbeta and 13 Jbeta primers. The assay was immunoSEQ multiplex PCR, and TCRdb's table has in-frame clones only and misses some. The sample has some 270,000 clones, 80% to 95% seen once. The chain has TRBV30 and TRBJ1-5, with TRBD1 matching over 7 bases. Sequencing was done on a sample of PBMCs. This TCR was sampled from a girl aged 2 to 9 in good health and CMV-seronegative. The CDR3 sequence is CAWNGQGVNQPQHF. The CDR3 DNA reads TGTGCCTGGAACGGGCAGGGGGTCAATCAGCCCCAGCATTTT. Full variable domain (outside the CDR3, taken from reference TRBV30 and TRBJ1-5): SQTIHQWPATLVQPVGSPLSLECTVEGTSNPNLYWYRQAAGRGLQLLFYSVGIGQISSEVPQNLSASRPQDRQFILSSKKLLLSDSGFYLCAWNGQGVNQPQHFGDGTRLSIL.